The 14 T cell receptor beta chains listed next were all sequenced from one sample in a study of T cells after posttransplantation cyclophosphamide. Using immunoSEQ multiplex PCR, the repertoire was profiled, and TCRdb retains in-frame clones only, with some absent. The sample carries tens of thousands of clones, approximately 98% recorded once. The specimen was naive CD8+ T cells sorted from PBMCs. The receptors shown here come from a man aged 35-49 years in good health, CMV-negative, and a related stem cell transplant donor.

The chain employs TRBV19 and TRBJ1-5, with 10 positions matching TRBD1. Germline CDR1 and CDR2: LNHDA and SQIVND (reference sequence). V dropped 7 bases and J dropped 0; count of bases not matched to a gene: 12. This CDR3 has 18 residues. CDR3 in DNA: TGTGCCAGTACCCGCGGGGACAGGGGCCTGTATAGCAATCAGCCCCAGCATTTT. Translating it yields CASTRGDRGLYSNQPQHF.

The chain is built from TRBV14 and TRBJ2-5; 8 bases are shared with TRBD2. TRBJ2-7 matches the DNA end more closely, so the J call is doubtful. The CDR3 totals 16 residues. Germline-derived CDR1 and CDR2 are SGHDN and FVKESK. CDR3 nucleotides: TGTGCCAGCAGCCAAGATCTCCGGGAGGGCCAGTACGAGCAGTACTTC. It codes for CASSQDLREGQYEQYF.

The chain links TRBV14 to TRBJ1-2; D ambiguous. CDR1 and CDR2 (germline): SGHDN, FVKESK. This CDR3 has 17 amino acids. Between the trimmed V and J ends, which lost 1 base and 5 bases, there was a span of 20 bases. The chain's CDR3 is CASSQGSLVGIRYGYTF. CDR3 DNA sequence: TGTGCCAGCAGCCAAGGGTCTCTCGTCGGGATCAGATATGGCTACACCTTC.

This chain connects TRBV5-8 to TRBJ2-7, with TRBD2 matching 9 bases. Germline CDR1 is SGHTS and CDR2 is YDEGEE. V shed 4 bases and J 0 bases; nucleotides not matched to a gene: 5. The CDR3 contains 15 residues. The CDR3 loop reads CASSPTSGSSYEQYF. DNA for the CDR3: TGTGCCAGCAGCCCGACTAGCGGAAGCTCCTACGAGCAGTACTTC.

This clone appeared a single time. The V call is TRBV7-9, the J call TRBJ2-3, with a weak D call TRBD2 (6 bases). The CDR3 runs to 14 residues. CDR1 is SEHNR and CDR2 is FQNEAQ in the germline V gene (reference sequence). Trimming stripped 4 bases from V and 1 base from J, with 9 bases between. Here the CDR3 reads CASSWASGTDTQYF. The DNA for the CDR3 is TGTGCCAGCAGCTGGGCTAGCGGCACAGATACGCAGTATTTT.

The chain is built from TRBV19 and TRBJ2-1; D unresolved. The CDR3 contains 16 residues. Trimming pared 1 base from V and 0 bases from J, leaving 10 bases between. Germline V gene lookup returns CDR1 LNHDA and CDR2 SQIVND (reference sequence). CDR3 protein: CASSIVGGPSYNEQFF. In nucleotides, the CDR3 is TGTGCCAGTAGTATAGTAGGTGGGCCCTCCTACAATGAGCAGTTCTTC.

In this sample, this clone turned up once. V is TRBV4-1 and J is TRBJ2-7; TRBD2 matches at 9 bases. The V segment lost 4 bases and the J segment 4 bases; nucleotides outside the gene matches: 11. Germline assignment: CDR1 MGHRA and CDR2 YSYEKL. The CDR3 is 16 residues long. The CDR3 DNA is TGCGCCAGCAGCCTAACTACCGGGACTAGCTTTTACGAGCAGTACTTC. Its translation: CASSLTTGTSFYEQYF.

The J gene is TRBJ1-3, the V gene TRBV5-5, with D maybe TRBD1 (5 bases). Trimming took 4 bases from V and 2 from J, leaving 16 bases between them. The CDR3 contains 16 residues. Germline-derived CDR1 and CDR2 are SGHKS and YYEKEE (reference sequence). The CDR3 region is CASSPEGESAGNTIYF. CDR3 coding DNA: TGTGCCAGCAGCCCCGAAGGGGAATCGGCTGGAAACACCATATATTTT.

The chain joins TRBV19 to TRBJ2-1; D gene uncertain. Trimming stripped 0 bases from V and 2 bases from J, with 5 bases between. The CDR3 loop spans 14 amino acids. Germline assignment: CDR1 LNHDA and CDR2 SQIVND (reference sequence). CDR3 sequence reads: CASSIDGTYNEQFF. The CDR3 nucleotides are TGTGCCAGTAGTATAGATGGCACCTACAATGAGCAGTTCTTC.

This rearrangement joins TRBV28 to TRBJ2-1; D is perhaps TRBD1 (6 bases). Germline V gene lookup returns CDR1 MDHEN and CDR2 SYDVKM. There are 14 residues in the CDR3. V was trimmed by 5 bases and J by 6 bases, leaving 14 bases between them. The CDR3 DNA is TGTGCCAGCAGTCACAGGGCGGGTGGCAATGAGCAGTTCTTC. This codes for CASSHRAGGNEQFF.

This chain joins TRBV4-2 and TRBJ2-1, with a possible D match to TRBD2 (6 bases). The CDR3 has 16 residues. Per the germline V gene, CDR1 is LGHNA and CDR2 is YNFKEQ. V lost 0 bases and J lost 0, with 9 bases in between. The CDR3 bases are TGTGCCAGCAGCCAAGAAACGGGAGTCTCCTACAATGAGCAGTTCTTC. Translation: CASSQETGVSYNEQFF.

The chain combines TRBV30 with TRBJ2-3; D is unresolved. This CDR3 spans 12 amino acids. The V end was cut by 4 bases, the J end by 5 bases, with 10 bases between. The germline CDR1 and CDR2 sequences are GTSNPN and SVGIG (reference sequence). CDR3 protein: CAWMELGDTQYF. The CDR3 coding sequence is TGTGCCTGGATGGAGTTGGGAGATACGCAGTATTTT.

This clone is a singleton in its sample. J is TRBJ2-7 and V is TRBV6-4; TRBD1 agrees at 9 bases. Germline loops: CDR1 MRHNA, CDR2 SNTAGT. V gave up 5 bases and J gave up 0 bases; unmatched junction bases: 2. The CDR3 sequence is 14 residues long. The CDR3 DNA sequence: TGTGCCAGCAGTCCGGGACAGGGCTCCTACGAGCAGTACTTC. Translation: CASSPGQGSYEQYF.

The rearrangement links TRBV30 to TRBJ2-3; 7 bases fit TRBD2. CDR1 is GTSNPN, CDR2 SVGIG, per germline (reference sequence). The CDR3 runs 14 residues. Germline trimming cut 4 bases from V and 5 bases from J; bases unmatched to any gene: 9. CDR3 DNA: TGTGCCTGGAATGGGGGAGGGAGTGGAGATACGCAGTATTTT. It codes for CAWNGGGSGDTQYF.